The text below deals with one TCR beta chain. This entry comes from a study of blood T cell repertoires in COVID-19. Trimming removed 1 base from V and 8 bases from J; junction bases left unmatched: 6. The length of the CDR3 is 16 residues. Germline V CDR1 and CDR2: SGHKS, YYEKEE (reference sequence). Per the study methods: Amplification from reference gene primers served as the basis for estimated nucleated cell counts. Repertoires were generated with immunoSEQ multiplex PCR, while TCRdb's copy carries only in-frame clones and drops some. That table gives V, J and clone size, and the DNA gave D and trimming. This table has 87,000 or so clones, 80% to 90% appearing once.

Input material: peripheral blood. The TCR was taken from a human donor with acute or convalescent COVID-19. The donor label of this sample is uncertain. J is TRBJ2-1 and V is TRBV5-5, with 13 bases lining up with TRBD2. CDR3: CASSLRLAGGRDEQFF. In DNA form, the CDR3 reads TGTGCCAGCAGCTTGCGACTAGCGGGGGGTAGAGATGAGCAGTTCTTC.